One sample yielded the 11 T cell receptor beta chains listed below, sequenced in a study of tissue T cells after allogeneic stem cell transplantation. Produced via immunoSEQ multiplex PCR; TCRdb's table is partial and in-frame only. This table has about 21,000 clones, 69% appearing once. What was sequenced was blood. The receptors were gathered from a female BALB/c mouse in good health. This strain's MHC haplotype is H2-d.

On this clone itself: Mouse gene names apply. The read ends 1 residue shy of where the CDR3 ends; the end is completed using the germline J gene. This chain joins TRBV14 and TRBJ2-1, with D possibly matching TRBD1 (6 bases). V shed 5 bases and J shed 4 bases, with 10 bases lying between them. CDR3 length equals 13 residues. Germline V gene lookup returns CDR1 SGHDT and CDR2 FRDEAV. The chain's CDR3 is CASREGQYAEQFF. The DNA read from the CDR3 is TGTGCCAGCAGGGAGGGACAATATGCTGAGCAGTTC.

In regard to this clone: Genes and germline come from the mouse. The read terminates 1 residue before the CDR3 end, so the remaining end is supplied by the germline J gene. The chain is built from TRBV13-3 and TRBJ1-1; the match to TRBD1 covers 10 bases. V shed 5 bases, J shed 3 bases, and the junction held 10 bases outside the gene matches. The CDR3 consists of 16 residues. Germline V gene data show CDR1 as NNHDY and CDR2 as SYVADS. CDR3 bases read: TGTGCCAGCAGGTCCCGGGACAGGGGAGGGGACACAGAAGTCTTC. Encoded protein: CASRSRDRGGDTEVF. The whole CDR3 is CASRSRDRGGDTEVFF.

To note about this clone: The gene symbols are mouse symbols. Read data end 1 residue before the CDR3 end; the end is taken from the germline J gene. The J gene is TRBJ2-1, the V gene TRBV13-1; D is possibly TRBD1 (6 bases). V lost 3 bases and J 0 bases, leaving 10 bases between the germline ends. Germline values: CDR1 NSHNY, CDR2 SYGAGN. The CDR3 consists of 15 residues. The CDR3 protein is CASSVRDNNYAEQFF. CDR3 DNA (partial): TGTGCCAGCAGTGTCCGGGACAATAACTATGCTGAGCAGTTC.

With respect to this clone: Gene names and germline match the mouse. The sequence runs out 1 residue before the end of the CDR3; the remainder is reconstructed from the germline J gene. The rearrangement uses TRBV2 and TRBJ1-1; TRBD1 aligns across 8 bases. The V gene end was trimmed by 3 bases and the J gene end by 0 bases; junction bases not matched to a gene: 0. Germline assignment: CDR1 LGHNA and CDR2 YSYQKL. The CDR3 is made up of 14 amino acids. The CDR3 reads CASSQTGANTEVFF. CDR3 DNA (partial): TGTGCCAGCAGCCAGACAGGGGCAAACACAGAAGTCTTC.

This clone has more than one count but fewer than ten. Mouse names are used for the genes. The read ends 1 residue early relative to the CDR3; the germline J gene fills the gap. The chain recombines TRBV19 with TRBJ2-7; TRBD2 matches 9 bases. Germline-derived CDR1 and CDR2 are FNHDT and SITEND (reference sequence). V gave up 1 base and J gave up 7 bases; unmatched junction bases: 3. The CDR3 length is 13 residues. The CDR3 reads CASSINWGEEQYF. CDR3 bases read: TGTGCCAGCAGTATAAACTGGGGGGAGGAACAGTAC.

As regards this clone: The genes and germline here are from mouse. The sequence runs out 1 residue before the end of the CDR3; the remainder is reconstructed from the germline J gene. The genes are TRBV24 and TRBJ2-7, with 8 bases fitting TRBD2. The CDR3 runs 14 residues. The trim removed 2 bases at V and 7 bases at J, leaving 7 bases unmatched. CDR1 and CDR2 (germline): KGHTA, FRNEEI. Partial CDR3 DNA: TGTGCCAGCAGTCTGGTGGGGGGGGCGCTCGAACAGTAC. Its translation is CASSLVGGALEQY. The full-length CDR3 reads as CASSLVGGALEQYF.

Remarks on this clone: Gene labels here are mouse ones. CDR3 region: CASSQDDRDTEVFF. CDR3 bases read: TGTGCCAGCAGCCAAGATGACAGAGACACAGAAGTCTTC. The genes are TRBV5 and TRBJ1-1, with D possibly being TRBD1 (5 bases). The read comes to an end 1 residue before the CDR3 does, leaving the germline J gene to fill in the end. The CDR3 totals 14 residues. Germline V gene data show CDR1 as LGHNA and CDR2 as YNLKQL (reference sequence). V was trimmed by 0 bases and J by 3 bases, leaving 8 bases between them.

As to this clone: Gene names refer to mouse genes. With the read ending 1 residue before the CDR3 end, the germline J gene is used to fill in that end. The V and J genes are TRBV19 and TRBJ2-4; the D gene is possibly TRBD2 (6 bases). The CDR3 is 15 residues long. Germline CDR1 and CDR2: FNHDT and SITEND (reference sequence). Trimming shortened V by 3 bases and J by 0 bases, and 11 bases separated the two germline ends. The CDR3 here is CASSTTGTSQNTLYF. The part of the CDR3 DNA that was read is TGTGCCAGCAGTACGACTGGTACTAGTCAAAACACCTTGTAC.

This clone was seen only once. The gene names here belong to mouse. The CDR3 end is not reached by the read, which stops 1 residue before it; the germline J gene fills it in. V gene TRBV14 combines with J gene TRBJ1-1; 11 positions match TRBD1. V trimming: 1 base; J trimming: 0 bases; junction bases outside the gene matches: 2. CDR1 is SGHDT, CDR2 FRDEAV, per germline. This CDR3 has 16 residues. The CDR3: CASSFPGQGANTEVFF. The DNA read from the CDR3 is TGTGCCAGCAGTTTCCCGGGACAGGGGGCAAACACAGAAGTCTTC.

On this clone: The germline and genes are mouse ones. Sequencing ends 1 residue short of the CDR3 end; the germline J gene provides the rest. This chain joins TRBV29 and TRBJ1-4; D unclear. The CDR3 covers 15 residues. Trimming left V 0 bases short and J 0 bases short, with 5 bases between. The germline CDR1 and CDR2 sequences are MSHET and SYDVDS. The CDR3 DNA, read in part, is TGTGCTAGCAGTTTATCGGGGTTTTCCAACGAAAGATTATTT. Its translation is CASSLSGFSNERLF. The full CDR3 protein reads CASSLSGFSNERLFF. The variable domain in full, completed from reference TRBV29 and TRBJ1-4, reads DMKVTQMPRYLIKRMGENVLLECGQDMSHETMYWYRQDPGLGLQLIYISYDVDSNSEGDIPKGYRVSRKKREHFSLILDSAKTNQTSVYFCASSLSGFSNERLFFGHGTKLSVL.

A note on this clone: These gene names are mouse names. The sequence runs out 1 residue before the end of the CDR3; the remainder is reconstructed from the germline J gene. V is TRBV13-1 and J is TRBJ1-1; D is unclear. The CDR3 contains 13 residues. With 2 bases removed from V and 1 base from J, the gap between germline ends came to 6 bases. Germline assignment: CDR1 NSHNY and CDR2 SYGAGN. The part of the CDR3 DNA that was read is TGTGCCAGCAGTGAGGCAGTAAACACAGAAGTCTTC. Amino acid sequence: CASSEAVNTEVF. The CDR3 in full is CASSEAVNTEVFF.